This passage covers 26 T cell receptor beta chains from one sample sequenced in a study of OX40 agonist ivuxolimab in advanced cancers. The table came from immunoSEQ multiplex PCR; TCRdb's copy has only in-frame clones and leaves some out. Here the sample spans roughly 75,000 clones, about four fifths being singletons. The sequenced sample was CD4+ or CD8+ T cells sorted from blood, obtained in a trial of the OX40 agonist ivuxolimab. These receptors were obtained from an adult with an advanced solid tumor such as melanoma, head and neck, liver or kidney cancer.

V is TRBV11-2 and J is TRBJ1-2; weak D call: TRBD1 (5 bases). This CDR3 region has 13 residues. V dropped 5 bases and J dropped 2 bases, with 9 bases sitting between them. The germline gives CDR1 SGHAT, CDR2 FQNNGV. The CDR3 region is CASSPGPNYGYTF. CDR3 nucleotide sequence: TGTGCCAGCAGCCCAGGGCCGAACTATGGCTACACCTTC.

The chain recombines TRBV5-1 with TRBJ1-5, with no clear D. Trimming left V 1 base short and J 4 bases short, with 12 bases between. The germline gives CDR1 SGHRS, CDR2 YFSETQ. The CDR3 loop spans 15 amino acids. This CDR3 is CASSLSNQENQPQHF. The DNA of the CDR3 is TGCGCCAGCAGCTTGAGCAACCAGGAGAATCAGCCCCAGCATTTT. Looking up the rest from reference TRBV5-1 and TRBJ1-5 gives the full variable domain: KAGVTQTPRYLIKTRGQQVTLSCSPISGHRSVSWYQQTPGQGLQFLFEYFSETQRNKGNFPGRFSGRQFSNSRSEMNVSTLELGDSALYLCASSLSNQENQPQHFGDGTRLSIL.

This sequence joins TRBV5-1 and TRBJ2-3; the match to TRBD1 covers 8 bases. Germline V CDR1 and CDR2: SGHRS, YFSETQ. J gave up 0 bases and V 3 bases, and 6 bases lay outside the gene matches. This CDR3 is built from 16 residues. The CDR3: CASSSGTGTSTDTQYF. The CDR3 DNA sequence: TGCGCCAGCAGCTCGGGGACAGGAACTAGCACAGATACGCAGTATTTT.

The chain is built from TRBV23-1 and TRBJ2-7; D is possibly TRBD1 (6 bases). TRBV23-1 is known as an ORF, though its function is uncertain. With 1 base removed from V and 5 bases from J, the gap between germline ends came to 12 bases. This CDR3 spans 14 amino acids. This chain's CDR3 is CASSQYRVVDEQYF. DNA of the CDR3: TGCGCCAGCAGTCAATACAGGGTGGTAGACGAGCAGTACTTC.

V is TRBV5-1 and J is TRBJ1-1; 11 positions agree with TRBD1. The CDR3 contains 16 residues. Germline trimming cut 1 base from V and 4 bases from J; bases unmatched to any gene: 6. CDR1 is SGHRS and CDR2 is YFSETQ in the germline V gene. This chain's CDR3 is CASSLTPGTGGTEAFF. CDR3 nucleotides: TGCGCCAGCAGCTTGACACCCGGGACAGGGGGCACTGAAGCTTTCTTT.

J is TRBJ1-5 and V is TRBV15, with TRBD1 matching over 7 bases. The V and J ends lost 3 bases and 6 bases, in that order; junction bases with no gene match: 8. There are 15 residues in the CDR3. Per germline, CDR1 LNHNV and CDR2 YYDKDF (reference sequence). The CDR3, as DNA: TGTGCCACCAGCAGCGGTCAGGGGGTCGGTCAGCCCCAGCATTTT. Amino acids: CATSSGQGVGQPQHF.

This clone occurred once. The rearrangement joins TRBV5-6 to TRBJ2-1; TRBD2 matches at 14 bases. There are 15 residues in the CDR3. Germline assignment: CDR1 SGHDT and CDR2 YYEEEE. V was clipped by 4 bases and J by 8 bases; unmatched bases: 5. CDR3 sequence reads: CASSRGTSGSHEQFF. The CDR3 region has the DNA TGTGCCAGCAGCCGAGGGACTAGCGGGAGCCATGAGCAGTTCTTC.

The chain is built from TRBV7-8 and TRBJ2-1; D is undetermined. The germline gives CDR1 SGHVS, CDR2 FQNEAQ. This CDR3 spans 17 amino acids. Trimming removed 1 base at V and 4 bases at J, with 17 bases between. The CDR3 bases are TGTGCCAGCAGCTTAGGGGCAGGCCATGATTTATACAATGAGCAGTTCTTC. This sequence encodes CASSLGAGHDLYNEQFF.

This rearrangement joins TRBV7-3 to TRBJ2-3; TRBD2 agrees at 10 bases. Germline V gene data show CDR1 as SGHTA and CDR2 as FQGTGA. Losses at the gene ends were 2 bases for V and 2 bases for J; bases not matched to a gene: 4. The CDR3 consists of 16 residues. The CDR3 nucleotides read TGTGCCAGCAGCTTAGGGACTAGCGAGACCACAGATACGCAGTATTTT. Its translation is CASSLGTSETTDTQYF. Variable domain in full (rest from reference TRBV7-3 and TRBJ2-3): GAGVSQTPSNKVTEKGKYVELRCDPISGHTALYWYRQSLGQGPEFLIYFQGTGAADDSGLPNDRFFAVRPEGSVSTLKIQRTERGDSAVYLCASSLGTSETTDTQYFGPGTRLTVL.

The genes are TRBV30 and TRBJ2-1; possibly TRBD1 for D (6 bases). There are 17 residues in the CDR3. The germline CDR1 and CDR2 sequences are GTSNPN and SVGIG (reference sequence). The V gene lost 4 bases and the J gene lost 0 bases, with 19 bases spanning the gap. In DNA, the CDR3 is TGTGCCTGGACCCCTCGTGGGGGCCGACCCTCCTACAATGAGCAGTTCTTC. Protein product: CAWTPRGGRPSYNEQFF.

The rearrangement links TRBV29-1 to TRBJ2-3; no clear D. In germline, CDR1 is SQVTM, CDR2 ANQGSEA. This CDR3 contains 13 residues. The ends were cut back, 2 bases at V and 0 bases at J, with 6 bases in the middle. CDR3 bases: TGCAGCGTTGAAATAGGGAGCACAGATACGCAGTATTTT. Protein product: CSVEIGSTDTQYF.

The genes are TRBV6-6 and TRBJ1-2; 7 bases map to TRBD1. Per the germline V gene, CDR1 is MNHNY and CDR2 is SVGAGI (reference sequence). V shed 5 bases and J 4 bases; nucleotides not matched to a gene: 7. The CDR3 runs 14 residues. CDR3 coding DNA: TGTGCCAGCAGTCCTGGGACAGCCACCTATGGCTACACCTTC. This gives the protein CASSPGTATYGYTF.

J is TRBJ2-1 and V is TRBV5-6; the match to TRBD1 covers 9 bases. Per the germline V gene, CDR1 is SGHDT and CDR2 is YYEEEE. V was clipped by 6 bases and J by 7 bases; unmatched bases: 5. The CDR3 has 13 residues. CDR3 loop: CASNRGPGNEQFF. The CDR3 DNA follows: TGTGCCAGCAACAGGGGGCCCGGTAATGAGCAGTTCTTC.

V and J are TRBV6-1 and TRBJ1-4, with 8 bases fitting TRBD1. V gave up 6 bases and J gave up 7 bases; unmatched junction bases: 7. The CDR3 loop spans 14 amino acids. Germline CDR1 is MNHNS and CDR2 is SASEGT. In DNA form, the CDR3 reads TGTGCCAGCAGACCAGGGGGCCTGGGTGAAAAACTGTTTTTT. Its protein is CASRPGGLGEKLFF.

This clone came up a few times. The chain is built from TRBV29-1 and TRBJ1-5, with a possible D match to TRBD1 (5 bases). CDR1 and CDR2 from the germline V gene are SQVTM and ANQGSEA. This CDR3 region has 12 residues. The V end lost 6 bases, the J end lost 4 bases, and 10 bases lay between the germline ends. The CDR3: CSVSGGNQPQHF. The CDR3 bases are TGCAGCGTCTCGGGGGGAAATCAGCCCCAGCATTTT.

CDR3: CASSLRDSWLLRGELFF. The CDR3 DNA reads TGTGCCAGCAGCCTCCGGGACTCCTGGCTTTTACGCGGGGAGCTGTTTTTT. V usage is TRBV5-8 and J usage is TRBJ2-2; D perhaps matches TRBD2 (6 bases). Germline V gene lookup returns CDR1 SGHTS and CDR2 YDEGEE. The CDR3 length is 17 residues. Deletions cut 4 bases from V and 7 bases from J, with 23 bases between.

The chain employs TRBV7-9 and TRBJ2-3, with 7 bases fitting TRBD2. The CDR3 totals 14 residues. V shed 1 base and J 6 bases; nucleotides not matched to a gene: 4. CDR1 is SEHNR and CDR2 is FQNEAQ in the germline V gene (reference sequence). The CDR3 loop reads CASSLGLAADTQYF. The CDR3 nucleotides read TGTGCCAGCAGCTTAGGGCTAGCGGCGGATACGCAGTATTTT.

V usage is TRBV7-7 and J usage is TRBJ1-2; D might be TRBD1 (5 bases). There are 15 residues in the CDR3. The germline V gene has CDR1 SSHAT and CDR2 FNYEAQ (reference sequence). Trimming cost V 0 bases and J 8 bases, with 16 bases left between them. The CDR3 region has the DNA TGTGCCAGCAGCTTAGCGGGGCTTGGGGTAAGGGGCTACACCTTC. Its translation: CASSLAGLGVRGYTF.

About this clone itself: Other DNA sequences in this sample translate to the same CDR3. V usage is TRBV19 and J usage is TRBJ1-6; tentative D call: TRBD1 (6 bases). This CDR3 region has 16 residues. V was trimmed by 3 bases and J by 2 bases, leaving 11 bases between them. Germline V gene data show CDR1 as LNHDA and CDR2 as SQIVND (reference sequence). The CDR3 DNA is TGTGCCAGTAGTATCGGGGGCACGACCTATAATTCACCCCTCCACTTT. Amino acids: CASSIGGTTYNSPLHF.

J is TRBJ2-1 and V is TRBV2; D unresolved. Germline CDR1 reads SNHLY; CDR2 reads FYNNEI. The CDR3 extends over 13 amino acids. V was shortened by 5 bases and J by 4 bases, with 9 bases between the two germline ends. This CDR3 reads CASSYSLYNEQFF. In nucleotides, the CDR3 is TGTGCCAGCAGTTACAGTCTGTACAATGAGCAGTTCTTC.

This rearrangement joins TRBV14 to TRBJ2-7, with a weak D call TRBD1 (5 bases). V was shortened by 4 bases and J by 9 bases, with 10 bases between the two germline ends. Germline V lookup: CDR1 SGHDN, CDR2 FVKESK. The CDR3 contains 11 residues. CDR3 region: CASSLQGRQYF. The DNA for the CDR3 is TGTGCCAGCAGCCTCCAGGGCAGGCAGTACTTC.

The V call is TRBV10-3, the J call TRBJ2-3; 7 nucleotides align to TRBD1. CDR1 is ENHRY, CDR2 SYGVKD, per germline. CDR3 length: 15 residues. V lost 3 bases, J lost 4 bases, and 7 bases stayed unmatched. CDR3: CAISEDRAVSDTQYF. CDR3 DNA sequence: TGTGCCATCAGTGAAGACAGGGCAGTTTCAGATACGCAGTATTTT.

The V call is TRBV18, the J call TRBJ2-7; a possible D gene is TRBD1 (7 bases). The CDR3 length is 12 residues. The V gene's germline CDR1 is KGHSH and CDR2 LQKENI. The V end lost 6 bases, the J end lost 4 bases, and 10 bases lay between the germline ends. The CDR3 spells CASSQGGYEQYF. The DNA for the CDR3 is TGTGCCAGCTCTCAGGGGGGTTACGAGCAGTACTTC.

This clone has more than one count but fewer than ten. This chain uses TRBV10-3 with TRBJ1-6; D is uncertain. This CDR3 comprises 16 residues. V was trimmed by 6 bases and J by 5 bases, leaving 17 bases between them. Germline V gene lookup returns CDR1 ENHRY and CDR2 SYGVKD. CDR3 protein: CAISPGLYTDNSPLHF. The CDR3 DNA follows: TGTGCCATCAGCCCAGGACTGTACACCGATAATTCACCCCTCCACTTT.

The genes are TRBV19 and TRBJ2-5; TRBD2 agrees at 8 bases. Germline CDR1 is LNHDA and CDR2 is SQIVND (reference sequence). V lost 10 bases and J lost 9; bases outside the gene matches: 13. The CDR3 is made up of 13 amino acids. CDR3 residues: CATRTSSSGAQYF. In nucleotides, the CDR3 is TGTGCCACCAGGACTAGCAGCTCCGGGGCCCAGTACTTC.

In its sample, this clone was seen once. The DNA of the CDR3 is TGTGCCAGCGAACTCGGAGGCGGGGGGGCGACCGGGGAGCTGTTTTTT. It specifies CASELGGGGATGELFF. J is TRBJ2-2 and V is TRBV11-3; 9 nucleotides match TRBD2. The germline CDR1 and CDR2 sequences are SGHNT and YENEEA. J gave up 5 bases and V 8 bases, and 12 bases lay outside the gene matches. The CDR3 length is 16 residues.